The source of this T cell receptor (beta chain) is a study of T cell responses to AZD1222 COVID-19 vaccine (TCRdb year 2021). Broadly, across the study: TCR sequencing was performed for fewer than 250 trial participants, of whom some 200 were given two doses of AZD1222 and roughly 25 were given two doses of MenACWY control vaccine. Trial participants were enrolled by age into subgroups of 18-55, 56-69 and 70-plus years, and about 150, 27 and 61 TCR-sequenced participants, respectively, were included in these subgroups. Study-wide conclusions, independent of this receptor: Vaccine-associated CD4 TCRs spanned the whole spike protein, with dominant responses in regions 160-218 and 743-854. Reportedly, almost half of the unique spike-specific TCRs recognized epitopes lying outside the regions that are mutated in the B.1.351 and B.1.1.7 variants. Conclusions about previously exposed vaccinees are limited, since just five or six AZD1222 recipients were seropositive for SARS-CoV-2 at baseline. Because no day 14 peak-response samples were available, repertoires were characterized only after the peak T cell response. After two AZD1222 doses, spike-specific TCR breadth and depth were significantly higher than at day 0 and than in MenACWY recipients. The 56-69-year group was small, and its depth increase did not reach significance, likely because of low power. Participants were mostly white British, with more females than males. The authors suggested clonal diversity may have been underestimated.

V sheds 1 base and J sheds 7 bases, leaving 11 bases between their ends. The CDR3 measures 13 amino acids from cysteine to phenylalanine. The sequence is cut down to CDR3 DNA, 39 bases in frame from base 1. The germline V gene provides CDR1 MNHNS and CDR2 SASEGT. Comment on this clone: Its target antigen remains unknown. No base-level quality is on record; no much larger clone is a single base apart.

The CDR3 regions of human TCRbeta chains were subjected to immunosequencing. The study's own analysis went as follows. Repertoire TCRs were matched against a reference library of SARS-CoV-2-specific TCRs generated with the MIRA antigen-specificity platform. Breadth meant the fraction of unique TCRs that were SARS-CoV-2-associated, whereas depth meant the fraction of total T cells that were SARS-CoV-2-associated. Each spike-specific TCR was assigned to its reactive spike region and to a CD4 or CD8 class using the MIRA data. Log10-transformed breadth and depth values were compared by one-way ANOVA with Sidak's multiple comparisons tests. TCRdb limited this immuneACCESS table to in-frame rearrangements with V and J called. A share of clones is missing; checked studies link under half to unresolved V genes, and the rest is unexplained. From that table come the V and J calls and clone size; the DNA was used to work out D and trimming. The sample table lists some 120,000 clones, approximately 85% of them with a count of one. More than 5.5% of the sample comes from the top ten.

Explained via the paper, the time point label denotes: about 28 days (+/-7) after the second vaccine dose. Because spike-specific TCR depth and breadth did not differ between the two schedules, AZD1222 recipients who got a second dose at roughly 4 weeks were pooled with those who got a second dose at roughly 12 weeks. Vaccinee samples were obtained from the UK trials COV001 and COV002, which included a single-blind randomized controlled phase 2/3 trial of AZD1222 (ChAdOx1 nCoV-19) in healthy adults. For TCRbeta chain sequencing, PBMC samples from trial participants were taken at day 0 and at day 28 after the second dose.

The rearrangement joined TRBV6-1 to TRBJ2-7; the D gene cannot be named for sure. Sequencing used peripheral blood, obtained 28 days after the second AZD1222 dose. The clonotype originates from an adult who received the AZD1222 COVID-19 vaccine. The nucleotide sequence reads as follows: TGTGCCAGCAGTGAAGTGGCAGTTTGGGAGCAGTACTTC. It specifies CASSEVAVWEQYF.